The 17 T cell receptor beta chains presented below share a single source sample, sequenced in a study of cytomegalovirus exposure and HLA in healthy donors. The primer mix had 60 Vbeta and 13 Jbeta primers. Using immunoSEQ multiplex PCR, the repertoire was profiled, and TCRdb retains in-frame clones only, with some absent. The repertoire shows around 150,000 clones; the top ten hold 1% to 1.5%. Sequenced sample: PBMCs. The receptors were gathered from an older woman in good health and CMV-seronegative.

This chain links TRBV5-6 with TRBJ1-1; D is perhaps TRBD1 (5 bases). The CDR3 length is 15 residues. Trimming cost V 1 base and J 2 bases, with 12 bases left between them. Germline V CDR1 and CDR2: SGHDT, YYEEEE. CDR3 amino acids: CASSLFQGINTEAFF. The DNA for the CDR3 is TGTGCCAGCAGCTTGTTCCAGGGAATCAACACTGAAGCTTTCTTT.

The chain employs TRBV5-1 and TRBJ1-3; no reliable D call. CDR3 length equals 14 residues. CDR1 and CDR2 from the germline V gene are SGHRS and YFSETQ. The V end lost 0 bases, the J end lost 2 bases, and 6 bases lay between the germline ends. In DNA form, the CDR3 reads TGCGCCAGCAGCTTGGAGAGTACTGGAAACACCATATATTTT. Amino acid sequence: CASSLESTGNTIYF.

V usage is TRBV7-3 and J usage is TRBJ2-6; D gene unclear. Germline V lookup: CDR1 SGHTA, CDR2 FQGTGA. The CDR3 has 16 amino acids. Trimming took 1 base from V and 0 from J, leaving 7 bases between them. CDR3 coding DNA: TGTGCCAGCAGCTTAATGTCTAGCTCTGGGGCCAACGTCCTGACTTTC. Translation: CASSLMSSSGANVLTF.

This rearrangement joins TRBV2 to TRBJ2-3, with 9 bases that match TRBD2. This CDR3 spans 15 amino acids. Germline CDR1 is SNHLY and CDR2 is FYNNEI. The trim removed 1 base at V and 6 bases at J, leaving 5 bases unmatched. The CDR3 spells CASSEGGGALDTQYF. CDR3 sequence (DNA): TGTGCCAGCAGTGAAGGCGGGGGGGCCTTGGATACGCAGTATTTT.

V gene TRBV19 combines with J gene TRBJ1-5, with D maybe TRBD1 (5 bases). This CDR3 region has 14 residues. Deletions cut 5 bases from V and 2 bases from J, with 10 bases between. Germline V gene lookup returns CDR1 LNHDA and CDR2 SQIVND (reference sequence). CDR3: CASSWFRGNQPQHF. The CDR3 DNA reads TGTGCCAGTAGTTGGTTCAGGGGCAATCAGCCCCAGCATTTT.

This sequence joins TRBV7-3 and TRBJ2-3; 8 bases agree with TRBD1. The CDR3 extends over 15 amino acids. Per germline, CDR1 SGHTA and CDR2 FQGTGA. Trimming took 2 bases from V and 12 from J; bases not matched to a gene: 13. The CDR3, as DNA: TGTGCCAGCAGCTTATTAGGGACAGGCGATTTCTCACAGTATTTT. Encoded protein: CASSLLGTGDFSQYF.

The rearrangement uses TRBV5-4 and TRBJ2-7, with TRBD1 identical over 7 bases. V lost 3 bases, J lost 3 bases, and 9 bases stayed unmatched. This CDR3 region has 15 residues. Germline CDR1 is SGHNT and CDR2 is YYREEE (reference sequence). CDR3 DNA sequence: TGTGCCAGCAGCTCAGGGGGTTCTCCCCACTACGAGCAGTACTTC. Its translation is CASSSGGSPHYEQYF.

The chain employs TRBV9 and TRBJ2-7, with 10 positions matching TRBD1. The trim removed 4 bases at V and 9 bases at J, leaving 19 bases unmatched. The germline V gene encodes CDR1 SGDLS and CDR2 YYNGEE. The CDR3 has 17 amino acids. Here the CDR3 reads CASSPLPEGTGVFGQYF. CDR3 DNA sequence: TGTGCCAGCAGCCCCCTACCCGAGGGGACAGGGGTTTTTGGGCAGTACTTC.

This chain connects TRBV6-5 to TRBJ2-2; D may be TRBD1 (5 bases). CDR3 length equals 16 residues. CDR1 and CDR2 from the germline V gene are MNHEY and SVGAGI. Between the trimmed V and J ends, which lost 0 bases and 1 base, there was a span of 9 bases. As DNA, the CDR3 is TGTGCCAGCAGTTACTCGGGAAGGGGGAACACCGGGGAGCTGTTTTTT. Amino acid sequence: CASSYSGRGNTGELFF.

The chain employs TRBV18 and TRBJ1-1; TRBD1 might be the D (6 bases). The CDR3 runs to 16 residues. V was cut by 1 base and J by 3 bases, with 15 bases left in between. Germline-derived CDR1 and CDR2 are KGHSH and LQKENI. DNA for the CDR3: TGTGCCAGCTCACCACTCAGGGGAAGTGTGTACACTGAAGCTTTCTTT. Amino acid sequence: CASSPLRGSVYTEAFF. Full variable domain (remainder filled in from reference TRBV18 and TRBJ1-1): NAGVMQNPRHLVRRRGQEARLRCSPMKGHSHVYWYRQLPEEGLKFMVYLQKENIIDESGMPKERFSAEFPKEGPSILRIQQVVRGDSAAYFCASSPLRGSVYTEAFFGQGTRLTVV.

The chain is built from TRBV19 and TRBJ1-1; no reliable D call. Per germline, CDR1 LNHDA and CDR2 SQIVND (reference sequence). V shed 3 bases and J shed 6 bases, with 17 bases lying between them. The CDR3 covers 15 residues. Here the CDR3 DNA reads TGTGCCAGTAGTATTTCAGGTCCCCTTGTCCCTGAAGCTTTCTTT. Its translation is CASSISGPLVPEAFF.

V gene TRBV4-1 combines with J gene TRBJ2-7; 7 bases align to TRBD1. V was pared by 3 bases and J by 1 base, with 3 bases of the junction left unmatched. The CDR3 spans 14 residues. Germline lookup yields CDR1 MGHRA and CDR2 YSYEKL. The CDR3 nucleotides read TGCGCCAGCAGCCACCCGACAGGGTCCTACGAGCAGTACTTC. This sequence encodes CASSHPTGSYEQYF.

The chain joins TRBV9 to TRBJ2-1, with D possibly matching TRBD2 (6 bases). The CDR3 loop spans 14 amino acids. V was pared by 2 bases and J by 7 bases, with 13 bases between. Germline V CDR1 and CDR2: SGDLS, YYNGEE. CDR3 sequence (DNA): TGTGCCAGCAGCGTGGAGGGAGCGGCAAATGAGCAGTTCTTC. Its translation is CASSVEGAANEQFF.

The chain uses TRBV6-5 and TRBJ2-7; possible D gene TRBD2, 6 bases. The V and J ends lost 6 bases and 0 bases respectively, with 15 bases between them. This CDR3 is built from 15 residues. The germline V gene has CDR1 MNHEY and CDR2 SVGAGI. The CDR3 is CASSLLTGGSYEQYF. CDR3 sequence (DNA): TGTGCCAGCAGCCTCCTTACCGGGGGCTCCTACGAGCAGTACTTC.

The V call is TRBV5-8, the J call TRBJ1-1, with TRBD1 matching 8 bases. The CDR3 is 20 amino acids. The junction had 26 bases not matched to a gene; V was cut back by 5 bases and J by 5 bases. Germline assignment: CDR1 SGHTS and CDR2 YDEGEE. CDR3 loop: CASRFELWTGPTTGETEAFF. Here the CDR3 DNA reads TGTGCCAGCAGGTTTGAACTATGGACAGGGCCGACCACGGGTGAGACTGAAGCTTTCTTT.

The chain joins TRBV4-2 to TRBJ1-5; no clear D. The CDR3 has 14 amino acids. Trimming removed 1 base at V and 7 bases at J, with 11 bases between. Germline V gene lookup returns CDR1 LGHNA and CDR2 YNFKEQ. The CDR3 sequence is CASSQAWGGQPQHF. In nucleotides, the CDR3 is TGTGCCAGCAGCCAAGCGTGGGGAGGCCAGCCCCAGCATTTT.

The V call is TRBV5-1, the J call TRBJ1-1; D possibly corresponds to TRBD1 (6 bases). Germline V lookup: CDR1 SGHRS, CDR2 YFSETQ. The CDR3 extends over 15 amino acids. V was clipped by 4 bases and J by 4 bases, with 17 bases between them. CDR3 sequence reads: CASSGGPGVGTEAFF. CDR3 coding DNA: TGCGCCAGCAGCGGGGGCCCCGGAGTAGGCACTGAAGCTTTCTTT.